One TCR beta chain is described in this entry. The antigen remains undetermined. V was pared by 4 bases and J by 0 bases, with 4 bases of the junction left unmatched. Germline assignment: CDR1 SEHNR and CDR2 FQNEAQ (reference sequence). This CDR3 has 15 residues. These data belong to a study of cytomegalovirus exposure and HLA in healthy donors. The PCR employed 60 Vbeta primers together with 13 Jbeta primers. TCRdb keeps only in-frame clones here, not all; method: immunoSEQ multiplex PCR. The sample lists a few hundred thousand clones, over 70% occurring once. Study outcomes and limitations: Later analysis associated a missense DCLRE1C variant with TCR beta V- and J-gene trimming. The study recorded 164 TCR beta chains that were cytomegalovirus-associated. About 87% or about 30% of the time was how often most TCR beta V segments were productive, according to an earlier analysis.

This receptor was identified in a girl aged 2-15 years in good health and CMV-seronegative. The chain carries TRBV7-9 and TRBJ2-3, with 7 bases lining up with TRBD1. The specimen sequenced was PBMCs. The CDR3 is CASSSDRASTDTQYF. DNA of the CDR3: TGTGCCAGCAGCTCTGACAGGGCCAGCACAGATACGCAGTATTTT.